The 30 T cell receptor beta chains below were found in one sample sequenced in a study of response to subunit inactivated influenza vaccine. TCRdb reanalysed the RT-PCR reads using MiXCR and keeps one entry per CDR3 protein. Among around 750,000 distinct CDR3 sequences listed, roughly 20% were seen once. The sequencing used PBMCs from blood, collected 5 days after vaccination. All receptors derive from a man over 45 who received an inactivated influenza vaccine.

The chain links TRBV11-1 to TRBJ2-1, with D uncertain. The germline CDR1 and CDR2 sequences are SGHAT and FQDESV (reference sequence). This CDR3 has 14 amino acids. With 5 bases removed from V and 6 bases from J, the gap between germline ends came to 14 bases. The CDR3 sequence: CASSPLSRANEQFF. In DNA form, the CDR3 reads TGTGCCAGCAGCCCCCTCTCTAGGGCCAATGAGCAGTTCTTC.

This clonotype was observed many times. This chain connects TRBV11-2 to TRBJ1-1; D is ambiguous. The CDR3 is 12 residues long. The V and J ends lost 5 bases and 7 bases respectively, with 11 bases between them. Germline V gene lookup returns CDR1 SGHAT and CDR2 FQNNGV. The CDR3 sequence is CASSPGIVEAFF. The DNA for the CDR3 is TGTGCCAGCAGCCCGGGAATCGTTGAAGCTTTCTTT.

The chain carries TRBV4-3 and TRBJ2-3; possibly TRBD2 for D (6 bases). Trimming pared 4 bases from V and 4 bases from J, leaving 15 bases between. Germline loops: CDR1 LGHNA, CDR2 YSLEER. This CDR3 has 15 amino acids. In DNA form, the CDR3 reads TGCGCCAGCAGCCTTGAACACCGGGAGTCAGATACGCAGTATTTT. Protein sequence: CASSLEHRESDTQYF.

The chain joins TRBV30 to TRBJ1-1, with 7 bases fitting TRBD1. The CDR3 is 13 amino acids. From germline, CDR1 is GTSNPN and CDR2 SVGIG (reference sequence). V shed 3 bases and J 1 base; nucleotides not matched to a gene: 2. The CDR3 sequence: CAWSRDRNTEAFF. CDR3 DNA: TGTGCCTGGAGCCGGGACAGGAACACTGAAGCTTTCTTT.

This clonotype occurred a few times. V gene TRBV19 combines with J gene TRBJ2-6, with no clear D. The CDR3 loop spans 18 amino acids. V was trimmed by 3 bases and J by 0 bases, leaving 15 bases between them. Germline CDR1 and CDR2: LNHDA and SQIVND (reference sequence). This CDR3 is CASSMSRARVSGANVLTF. The CDR3 bases are TGTGCCAGTAGTATGAGTCGGGCCAGAGTCTCTGGGGCCAACGTCCTGACTTTC.

This clonotype was detected ten times or more. This chain links TRBV6-6 with TRBJ1-5; 12 positions match TRBD1. The CDR3 consists of 18 residues. The junction had 17 bases not matched to a gene; V was cut back by 7 bases and J by 7 bases. Germline V gene lookup returns CDR1 MNHNY and CDR2 SVGAGI (reference sequence). This CDR3 is CASTSGDRGQEGSQPQHF. The CDR3 DNA sequence: TGTGCCAGCACCTCCGGGGACAGGGGGCAGGAGGGCAGCCAGCCCCAGCATTTT.

This clonotype was detected ten times or more. The V call is TRBV20-1, the J call TRBJ2-7, with D possibly being TRBD1 (5 bases). Germline V CDR1 and CDR2: DFQATT, SNEGSKA (reference sequence). The V end was cut by 6 bases, the J end by 6 bases, with 24 bases between. The CDR3 spans 15 residues. The CDR3 sequence is CSALGPGRLRVEQYF. CDR3 bases: TGCAGTGCATTGGGGCCAGGACGGCTAAGAGTCGAGCAGTACTTC.

This clonotype occurred many times. The chain links TRBV6-2 or TRBV6-3 to TRBJ2-7; possible D gene TRBD2, 6 bases. The CDR3 contains 14 residues. Deletions cut 2 bases from V and 7 bases from J, with 15 bases between. Germline CDR1 is MNHEY and CDR2 is SVGEGT. As DNA, the CDR3 is TGTGCCAGCAGTTACACGGGGGTAACCGGTGAGCAGTACTTC. Translated: CASSYTGVTGEQYF.

In this sample, this clonotype turned up a few times. V usage is TRBV29-1 and J usage is TRBJ2-7; 16 nucleotides line up with TRBD2. Losses at the gene ends were 4 bases for V and 0 bases for J; bases not matched to a gene: 6. The germline V gene has CDR1 SQVTM and CDR2 ANQGSEA. The length of the CDR3 is 17 residues. CDR3 in DNA: TGCAGCGTTGCCGGGACTAGCGGGAGGGTGGGCTCCTACGAGCAGTACTTC. This encodes CSVAGTSGRVGSYEQYF.

This rearrangement joins TRBV28 to TRBJ2-3; weak D call: TRBD2 (6 bases). This CDR3 comprises 16 residues. Trimming pared 3 bases from V and 4 bases from J, leaving 17 bases between. Germline CDR1 reads MDHEN; CDR2 reads SYDVKM. The CDR3 DNA is TGTGCCAGCAGTTTTAGGGGCGGGGCAATGGCAGATACGCAGTATTTT. This gives the protein CASSFRGGAMADTQYF.

The rearrangement joins TRBV5-1 to TRBJ2-7; TRBD2 aligns across 10 bases. The length of the CDR3 is 15 residues. With 2 bases clipped from V and 4 bases from J, the junction kept 6 bases outside the gene matches. Germline CDR1 SGHRS, CDR2 YFSETQ. The CDR3 sequence: CASSFRAGGPYEQYF. The CDR3 coding sequence is TGCGCCAGCAGCTTCCGAGCGGGGGGGCCTTACGAGCAGTACTTC.

The V call is TRBV6-5, the J call TRBJ2-7; no clear D gene. Germline V gives CDR1 MNHEY, CDR2 SVGAGI. CDR3 length: 14 amino acids. V was clipped by 1 base and J by 7 bases, with 14 bases between them. In DNA form, the CDR3 reads TGTGCCAGCAGTTACTTCTCGAACTTGCGGGAGCAGTACTTC. This encodes CASSYFSNLREQYF.

The chain joins TRBV29-1 to TRBJ2-2; TRBD1 agrees at 8 bases. This CDR3 has 14 residues. With V trimmed by 7 bases and J by 6 bases, 10 bases remained unmatched. CDR1 SQVTM and CDR2 ANQGSEA come from the germline V gene. DNA for the CDR3: TGCAGCGCCGCGCGCCGACAGGGGTCCGGGGAGCTGTTTTTT. It yields the protein CSAARRQGSGELFF.

This clonotype was recorded a few times. The chain uses TRBV7-2 and TRBJ1-1; 7 nucleotides align to TRBD1. The CDR3 loop spans 13 amino acids. Trimming removed 3 bases from V and 8 bases from J; junction bases left unmatched: 6. CDR1 is SGHTA, CDR2 FQGNSA, per germline. In DNA form, the CDR3 reads TGTGCCAGCAGCTTTGACAGGGCTCGGGAAGCTTTCTTT. Its protein product is CASSFDRAREAFF.

In its sample, this clonotype was seen a few times. The chain combines TRBV19 with TRBJ2-7; D is unresolved. With 3 bases removed from V and 3 bases from J, the gap between germline ends came to 9 bases. The CDR3 is 13 residues long. Germline V gene data show CDR1 as LNHDA and CDR2 as SQIVND (reference sequence). CDR3 nucleotides: TGTGCCAGTAGTATGACCCCGATCTACGAGCAGTACTTC. Translation: CASSMTPIYEQYF. Full variable domain (remainder filled in from reference TRBV19 and TRBJ2-7): DGGITQSPKYLFRKEGQNVTLSCEQNLNHDAMYWYRQDPGQGLRLIYYSQIVNDFQKGDIAEGYSVSREKKESFPLTVTSAQKNPTAFYLCASSMTPIYEQYFGPGTRLTVT.

The chain carries TRBV7-9 and TRBJ1-4; TRBD1 might be the D (6 bases). Trimming took off 5 bases at V and 4 bases at J, with 17 bases between the two ends. CDR1 SEHNR and CDR2 FQNEAQ come from the germline V gene (reference sequence). The CDR3 length is 16 residues. CDR3 protein: CASSAISGTHNEKLFF. CDR3 bases: TGTGCCAGCAGCGCAATCTCCGGGACACATAATGAAAAACTGTTTTTT.

This clonotype showed up many times. The chain employs TRBV24-1 and TRBJ2-1; 12 positions match TRBD2. CDR1 KGHDR and CDR2 SFDVKD come from the germline V gene. V shed 4 bases, J shed 7 bases, and the junction held 13 bases outside the gene matches. The CDR3 extends over 18 amino acids. The CDR3 DNA is TGTGCCACCAGTGACCATCGTAGACTAGCGGGAGTTTCAAATGAGCAGTTCTTC. Protein sequence: CATSDHRRLAGVSNEQFF.

The V and J genes are TRBV7-9 and TRBJ1-6; a possible D gene is TRBD1 (5 bases). In germline, CDR1 is SEHNR, CDR2 FQNEAQ (reference sequence). The CDR3 consists of 16 residues. Trimming removed 2 bases from V and 7 bases from J, with 15 bases in between. CDR3: CASSLNRGLRNSPLHF. The DNA for the CDR3 is TGTGCCAGCAGCTTAAACCGGGGCCTTAGGAATTCACCCCTCCACTTT. Together with reference TRBV7-9 and TRBJ1-6, the CDR3 gives the full variable domain: DTGVSQNPRHKITKRGQNVTFRCDPISEHNRLYWYRQTLGQGPEFLTYFQNEAQLEKSRLLSDRFSAERPKGSFSTLEIQRTEQGDSAMYLCASSLNRGLRNSPLHFGNGTRLTVT.

Many counts were recorded for this clonotype. The CDR3 bases are TGCAGTGCTGTACAGGGGAGGGACGCTGAAGCTTTCTTT. It is translated as CSAVQGRDAEAFF. The chain carries TRBV20-1 and TRBJ1-1, with 7 bases lining up with TRBD1. After removal of 5 bases from V and 6 bases from J, the junction contained 9 bases not matched to a gene. This CDR3 is built from 13 residues. Germline V gene lookup returns CDR1 DFQATT and CDR2 SNEGSKA (reference sequence).

This clonotype was recorded many times. This chain links TRBV6-1 with TRBJ2-3; 7 bases align to TRBD2. Germline V gene sequence: CDR1 MNHNS, CDR2 SASEGT. V trimming: 8 bases; J trimming: 5 bases; junction bases outside the gene matches: 16. The CDR3 length is 16 residues. CDR3 region: CASPPSMSGTIDTQYF. In DNA form, the CDR3 reads TGTGCCAGCCCTCCCTCCATGAGCGGGACGATAGATACGCAGTATTTT.

The table lists this clonotype with a few counts. The chain employs TRBV5-1 and TRBJ2-5, with 12 bases identical to TRBD1. The ends lost 4 bases at V and 5 bases at J; junction bases unmatched: 9. CDR1 and CDR2 from the germline V gene are SGHRS and YFSETQ. The CDR3 is made up of 16 amino acids. Here the CDR3 reads CASSATGTGGAETQYF. In nucleotides, the CDR3 is TGCGCCAGCAGCGCAACCGGGACAGGGGGCGCTGAGACCCAGTACTTC. The full variable domain, with the rest looked up from reference TRBV5-1 and TRBJ2-5, is KAGVTQTPRYLIKTRGQQVTLSCSPISGHRSVSWYQQTPGQGLQFLFEYFSETQRNKGNFPGRFSGRQFSNSRSEMNVSTLELGDSALYLCASSATGTGGAETQYFGPGTRLLVL.

This clonotype occurred a few times. The V call is TRBV5-1, the J call TRBJ2-7, with D perhaps being TRBD1 or TRBD2 (5 bases each). This CDR3 has 14 residues. The V gene's germline CDR1 is SGHRS and CDR2 YFSETQ. The V end was cut by 1 base, the J end by 8 bases, with 16 bases between. In DNA, the CDR3 is TGCGCCAGCAGCTTGTGGGGGAAGGGTCTCCAGCAGTACTTC. Protein sequence: CASSLWGKGLQQYF.

This clonotype was observed a handful of times. The gene calls are TRBV7-9 and TRBJ2-2; the D gene is possibly TRBD1 (5 bases). CDR1 is SEHNR and CDR2 is FQNEAQ in the germline V gene (reference sequence). V was cut by 5 bases and J by 8 bases, with 15 bases left in between. CDR3 length: 14 residues. The CDR3 here is CASSPGRIRGELFF. Here the CDR3 DNA reads TGTGCCAGCAGCCCAGGGCGTATCAGAGGGGAGCTGTTTTTT.

The J gene is TRBJ2-3, the V gene TRBV5-5, with 7 bases fitting TRBD2. Germline lookup yields CDR1 SGHKS and CDR2 YYEKEE (reference sequence). Trimming removed 4 bases from V and 3 bases from J; junction bases left unmatched: 8. This CDR3 is 15 amino acids long. For the CDR3, the DNA is TGTGCCAGCAGCGAACTTGGCGGGGGAACAGATACGCAGTATTTT. Amino acids: CASSELGGGTDTQYF.

The gene calls are TRBV12-3 or TRBV12-4 and TRBJ2-2; 10 bases match TRBD2. The CDR3 is made up of 16 amino acids. The trim removed 5 bases at V and 4 bases at J, leaving 7 bases unmatched. CDR3 sequence (DNA): TGTGCCAGCAGTACGCCGGGACTAGCGCCCACCGGGGAGCTGTTTTTT. This encodes CASSTPGLAPTGELFF.

The V and J genes are TRBV28 and TRBJ2-5; D gene ambiguous. Germline V gene data show CDR1 as MDHEN and CDR2 as SYDVKM. This CDR3 is 12 amino acids long. The ends were cut back, 8 bases at V and 4 bases at J, with 11 bases in the middle. CDR3 loop: CASCSYGETQYF. DNA of the CDR3: TGTGCCAGCTGTTCCTACGGAGAGACCCAGTACTTC.

This clonotype was detected a few times. The chain joins TRBV20-1 to TRBJ2-3; D not certain. Between the trimmed V and J ends, which lost 6 bases and 4 bases, there was a span of 14 bases. The CDR3 runs to 13 residues. From germline, CDR1 is DFQATT and CDR2 SNEGSKA (reference sequence). The CDR3 coding sequence is TGCAGTGCCCCACACGAGGTAGCAGATACGCAGTATTTT. This gives the protein CSAPHEVADTQYF.

This clonotype was seen only a few times. The chain combines TRBV2 with TRBJ2-7, with D hard to call. Per the germline V gene, CDR1 is SNHLY and CDR2 is FYNNEI. Trimming left V 2 bases short and J 5 bases short, with 13 bases between. The CDR3 length is 14 residues. CDR3: CASSESVLVDEQYF. The CDR3 bases are TGTGCCAGCAGTGAATCAGTTTTGGTGGACGAGCAGTACTTC.

This clonotype was seen a few times. The chain links TRBV20-1 to TRBJ1-5; the D is unclear. Germline V gene lookup returns CDR1 DFQATT and CDR2 SNEGSKA (reference sequence). Trimming left V 6 bases short and J 1 base short, with 16 bases between. The CDR3 runs to 15 residues. The CDR3 spells CSAPRGISSNQPQHF. The CDR3 region has the DNA TGCAGTGCCCCGAGAGGGATTTCGAGCAATCAGCCCCAGCATTTT.

The gene calls are TRBV5-1 and TRBJ1-5; the D gene is possibly TRBD1 (6 bases). From germline, CDR1 is SGHRS and CDR2 YFSETQ. Trimming removed 1 base from V and 5 bases from J, with 10 bases in between. CDR3 length equals 14 residues. The CDR3 region is CASSLRAGDQPQHF. The CDR3 DNA follows: TGCGCCAGCAGCTTGCGGGCAGGGGATCAGCCCCAGCATTTT.